Listed below are T cell receptor beta chains from one sample, sequenced in a study of identifying expanded T cells in peripheral blood. The protocol was immunoSEQ multiplex PCR, while the TCRdb copy is restricted to in-frame clones and leaves out a portion. The data contain tens of thousands of clones, roughly 85% of them singletons. Sequenced: blood. These receptors were collected from a person aged 18 to 75 in good health. Both conserved end residues are part of each CDR3. The D gene is left open where the match is weak. Clone size, where shown, is once, few, many, or a class for clones that have expanded.

v_call	clone_size	d_call	j_call	cdr3_aa	cdr3_nt
TRBV30	NA	TRBD1	TRBJ1-1	CAWSRQGDTEAFF	TGTGCCTGGAGTCGACAGGGGGACACTGAAGCTTTCTTT
TRBV19	once	TRBD1	TRBJ2-7	CASSISPRGRWPYEQYF	TGTGCCAGTAGTATATCCCCCAGGGGGCGTTGGCCCTACGAGCAGTACTTC
TRBV7-2	NA	NA	TRBJ2-5	CASSSRIRGTETQYF	TGTGCCAGCAGCAGCCGCATACGGGGGACGGAGACCCAGTACTTC
TRBV27	NA	NA	TRBJ1-5	CASSLYGGAGNQPQHF	TGTGCCAGCAGTTTATATGGGGGCGCGGGCAATCAGCCCCAGCATTTT
TRBV14	NA	TRBD2	TRBJ2-1	CASSHGRFYEQFF	TGTGCCAGCAGCCACGGGAGGTTCTATGAGCAGTTCTTC
TRBV4-3	NA	NA	TRBJ2-7	CASSQDQRAGSYEQYF	TGCGCCAGCAGCCAAGATCAGAGGGCGGGATCCTACGAGCAGTACTTC
TRBV6-1	NA	NA	TRBJ1-2	CASSDRGGYSIHTF	TGTGCCAGCAGTGATCGGGGAGGATACTCCATACACACCTTC
TRBV5-6	NA	NA	TRBJ1-2	CASRHLLYGYTF	TGTGCCAGCAGGCACCTACTCTATGGCTACACCTTC
TRBV7-9	NA	NA	TRBJ2-7	CASSLTYEQYF	TGTGCCAGCAGCTTAACCTACGAGCAGTACTTC
TRBV27	few	NA	TRBJ1-1	CASTTGGAEAFF	TGTGCCAGCACCACCGGTGGAGCGGAAGCTTTCTTT
TRBV6-5	NA	TRBD1	TRBJ1-1	CASSSSGGNTEAFF	TGTGCCAGCAGTTCATCAGGGGGGAACACTGAAGCTTTCTTT
TRBV29-1	NA	NA	TRBJ1-2	CSVGVSGMSGYTF	TGCAGCGTTGGAGTGTCGGGAATGAGTGGCTACACCTTC